This T cell receptor (beta chain) derives from a study of blood T cell repertoires in COVID-19. Study overall: Material from acute and convalescent COVID-19 was sourced from the United States, Italy and Spain.

In the authors' methods: Nucleated cell counts were estimated from reference gene primer amplification. Profiling relied on immunoSEQ multiplex PCR, and the TCRdb table lists in-frame clones only, not all of them. The DNA was the basis for D and trimming; V, J and clone size are from that table. The sample has some 41,000 clones; about nine tenths are singletons. The CDR3 loop spans 16 amino acids. CDR1 is SGHTA and CDR2 is FQGTGA in the germline V gene. J was trimmed by 2 bases and V by 1 base; bases with no gene match: 6. This clonotype was obtained from a man in his 70s with active COVID-19. Material: peripheral blood. V is TRBV7-3 and J is TRBJ2-5; 8 bases align to TRBD1. CDR3 sequence (DNA): TGTGCCAGCAGCTTAATGGGACAGGAGAAACAAGAGACCCAGTACTTC. Protein: CASSLMGQEKQETQYF.